This T cell receptor (beta chain) comes out of a study of Graves' ophthalmopathy and Graves' hyperthyroidism. This clonotype came up many times. CDR3 regions of TCR beta were amplified from RNA transcripts. Amplification began with first-round RT-PCR using HTBI primers, then second-round multiplex PCR was performed. MiXCR was run by TCRdb on the multiplex PCR reads, yielding one entry per CDR3 protein. The profile shows 740,000 or so distinct CDR3 sequences, 40% of them singletons. The germline V and J ends were trimmed by 0 bases and 8 bases, with 14 bases remaining between them. CDR3 length: 14 amino acids. Germline values: CDR1 SGHTS, CDR2 YDEGEE. Every ophthalmopathy donor presented moderate-to-severe activity, CAS ≥3, NOSPECS ≥4 and duration under 3 months.

The V gene is TRBV5-8, the J gene TRBJ2-5, with D maybe TRBD2 (5 bases). The material sequenced was peripheral blood. This receptor was obtained from an adult man with Graves' ophthalmopathy. CDR3 sequence: CASSLGHDGGTQYF. The CDR3 region has the DNA TGTGCCAGCAGCTTGGGGCATGACGGAGGAACCCAGTACTTC.